Listed below are T cell receptor beta chains from one sample, sequenced in a study of cytomegalovirus exposure and HLA in healthy donors. Profiling relied on immunoSEQ multiplex PCR, and the TCRdb table lists in-frame clones only, not all of them. The repertoire holds about 160,000 clones, 65% to 85% seen once, with approximately 6.5% in the top ten. The specimen sequenced was PBMCs. The receptors were sampled from a male donor in good health and CMV-seropositive. Both conserved end residues are trimmed from each CDR3.

v_gene: TRBV2
CDR3aa: ASNRLADYNEQF

v_gene: TRBV7-6
CDR3aa: ASSSPRGEQY

v_gene: TRBV7-9
CDR3aa: ASSPKGHGDTEAF

v_gene: TRBV19
CDR3aa: ATRNGAREADEQF

v_gene: TRBV28
CDR3aa: ASSKQGNYGYT

v_gene: TRBV23-1
CDR3aa: ASSGRERGESSYEQY

v_gene: TRBV5-1
CDR3aa: ASSLVQGAGETQY

v_gene: TRBV5-1
CDR3aa: ASSFRDKTYEQY

v_gene: TRBV5-5
CDR3aa: ASSFMQGGTRY

v_gene: TRBV27
CDR3aa: ASRPFGTSGIGEQF

v_gene: TRBV4-2
CDR3aa: ASSQGGRGQDYGYT

v_gene: TRBV29-1
CDR3aa: SVDTQGRGDGYT

v_gene: TRBV27
CDR3aa: ASSLAPSGGGQY

v_gene: TRBV5-4
CDR3aa: ASSGTGLYTEAF

v_gene: TRBV5-1
CDR3aa: ASSSGTGFNEQY

v_gene: TRBV5-1
CDR3aa: ASTSSLTYEQY

v_gene: TRBV5-1
CDR3aa: ASSSDRGESPLH

v_gene: TRBV7-9
CDR3aa: ASSQGQGAEKLF

v_gene: TRBV11-3
CDR3aa: ASSLGGTVRTEAF

v_gene: TRBV5-1
CDR3aa: ASSPLGESYNEQF

v_gene: TRBV6-5
CDR3aa: ASSYSGQALGSPLH

v_gene: TRBV5-6
CDR3aa: ASSPRQGRLNTGELF

v_gene: TRBV6-5
CDR3aa: ASSSQGYEQY

v_gene: TRBV9
CDR3aa: ASSVAGGRGKGNTIY

v_gene: TRBV18
CDR3aa: ASSPPSEYRDTQY

v_gene: TRBV5-4
CDR3aa: ASSLGRGWGETQY

v_gene: TRBV10-3
CDR3aa: AISEPGRANTGELF

v_gene: TRBV2
CDR3aa: ASSAPGLASGQY

v_gene: TRBV14
CDR3aa: ASSSSGTSGTSYNEQF

v_gene: TRBV18
CDR3aa: ASSTSRYSNQPQH

v_gene: TRBV28
CDR3aa: ASSFGTSLGEQY

v_gene: TRBV18
CDR3aa: ASSRTRTASSYNEQF

v_gene: TRBV6-1
CDR3aa: ASRGLSNSPLH

v_gene: TRBV5-1
CDR3aa: ASSPDRAYEQY

v_gene: TRBV6-5
CDR3aa: ASINREGETQY

v_gene: TRBV2
CDR3aa: ASKLDTSGDTQY

v_gene: TRBV5-1
CDR3aa: ASLPDSTNTEAF